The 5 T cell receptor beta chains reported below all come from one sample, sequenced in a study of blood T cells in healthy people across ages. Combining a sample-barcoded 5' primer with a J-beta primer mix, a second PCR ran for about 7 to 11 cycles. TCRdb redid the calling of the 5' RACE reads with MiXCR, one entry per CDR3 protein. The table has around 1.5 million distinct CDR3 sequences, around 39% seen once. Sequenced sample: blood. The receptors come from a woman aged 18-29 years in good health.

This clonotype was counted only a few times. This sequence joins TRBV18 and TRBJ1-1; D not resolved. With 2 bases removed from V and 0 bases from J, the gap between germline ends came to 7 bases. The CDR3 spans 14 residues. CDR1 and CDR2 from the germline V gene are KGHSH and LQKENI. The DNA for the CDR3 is TGTGCCAGCTCACCAAAGACACTGAACACTGAAGCTTTCTTT. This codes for CASSPKTLNTEAFF.

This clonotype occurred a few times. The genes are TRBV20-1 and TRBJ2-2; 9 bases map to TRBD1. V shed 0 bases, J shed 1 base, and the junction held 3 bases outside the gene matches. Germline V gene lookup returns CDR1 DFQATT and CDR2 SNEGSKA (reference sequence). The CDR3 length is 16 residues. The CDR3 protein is CSARDLDRGNTGELFF. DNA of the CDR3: TGCAGTGCTAGAGACCTGGACAGGGGGAACACCGGGGAGCTGTTTTTT.

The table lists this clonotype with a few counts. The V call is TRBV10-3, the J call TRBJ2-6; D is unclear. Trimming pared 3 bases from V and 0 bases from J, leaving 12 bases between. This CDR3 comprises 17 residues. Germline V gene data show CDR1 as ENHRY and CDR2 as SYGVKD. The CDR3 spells CAISDSPVGSGANVLTF. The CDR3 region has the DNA TGTGCCATCAGTGATTCACCCGTCGGCTCTGGGGCCAACGTCCTGACTTTC.

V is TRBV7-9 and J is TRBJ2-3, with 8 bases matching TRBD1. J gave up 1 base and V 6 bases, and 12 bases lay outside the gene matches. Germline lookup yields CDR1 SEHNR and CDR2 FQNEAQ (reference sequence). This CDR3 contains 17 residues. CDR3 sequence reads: CASRKGPPGQGTDTQYF. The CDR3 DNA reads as TGTGCCAGCAGGAAGGGCCCCCCGGGACAGGGCACAGATACGCAGTATTTT.

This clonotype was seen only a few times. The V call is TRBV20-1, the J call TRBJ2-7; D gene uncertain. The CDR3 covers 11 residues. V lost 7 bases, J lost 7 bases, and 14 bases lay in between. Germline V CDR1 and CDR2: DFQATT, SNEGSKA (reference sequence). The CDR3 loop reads CSVPEDVEQYF. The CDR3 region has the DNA TGCAGTGTTCCCGAGGATGTGGAGCAGTACTTC.